Listed here are 17 T cell receptor beta chains from one sample, sequenced in a study of blood T cell repertoires in COVID-19. Sequencing was performed with immunoSEQ multiplex PCR; in TCRdb, only in-frame clones are kept and a portion is missing. The repertoire consists of about 220,000 clones, with 80% to 90% occurring once and the leading ten covering approximately 3.8%. Sequenced sample: PBMCs or T cells enriched from blood (not recorded which). Receptor source: a woman under 30 in a cohort exposed to, infected with or recovered from COVID-19 (not recorded which).

The V gene is TRBV4-1, the J gene TRBJ2-2; TRBD2 matches 7 bases. This CDR3 contains 16 residues. J gave up 2 bases and V 2 bases, and 5 bases lay outside the gene matches. CDR1 and CDR2 from the germline V gene are MGHRA and YSYEKL. Here the CDR3 DNA reads TGCGCCAGCAGCCAACCGGGACTAATTAACACCGGGGAGCTGTTTTTT. This encodes CASSQPGLINTGELFF.

This clone has a handful of counts. The V and J genes are TRBV19 and TRBJ2-7, with 7 bases identical to TRBD1. With 2 bases clipped from V and 2 bases from J, the junction kept 9 bases outside the gene matches. Looked up from germline, CDR1 is LNHDA and CDR2 is SQIVND (reference sequence). The CDR3 totals 16 residues. The chain's CDR3 is CASSIFRTGTTYEQYF. CDR3 nucleotides: TGTGCCAGTAGTATATTTCGGACAGGTACAACCTACGAGCAGTACTTC.

The chain employs TRBV25-1 and TRBJ1-1; D is unresolved. Trimming stripped 3 bases from V and 4 bases from J, with 12 bases between. Germline V gene data show CDR1 as MGHDK and CDR2 as SYGVNS. This CDR3 region has 14 residues. The CDR3 spells CASSEWREGTEAFF. DNA of the CDR3: TGTGCCAGCAGTGAGTGGAGGGAGGGCACTGAAGCTTTCTTT.

The rearrangement links TRBV7-9 to TRBJ2-1; no clear D gene. CDR3 length equals 13 residues. Germline V CDR1 and CDR2: SEHNR, FQNEAQ (reference sequence). Between the trimmed V and J ends, which lost 1 base and 6 bases, there was a span of 7 bases. The CDR3 coding sequence is TGTGCCAGCAGCTTAGGGGCACTCAATGAGCAGTTCTTC. Protein: CASSLGALNEQFF.

The chain uses TRBV11-2 and TRBJ2-1; the match to TRBD2 covers 9 bases. With V trimmed by 5 bases and J by 3 bases, 8 bases remained unmatched. Per the germline V gene, CDR1 is SGHAT and CDR2 is FQNNGV. CDR3 length: 16 residues. CDR3 nucleotides: TGTGCCAGCAGCGCGTATAGCGGGGGAATCTACAATGAGCAGTTCTTC. Translated, it gives CASSAYSGGIYNEQFF.

The chain couples TRBV5-1 to TRBJ1-2, with 7 bases aligning to TRBD1. In germline, CDR1 is SGHRS, CDR2 YFSETQ. V dropped 0 bases and J dropped 7; count of bases not matched to a gene: 3. This CDR3 has 13 residues. The DNA for the CDR3 is TGCGCCAGCAGCTTGGAGGGGGCAGGTGGCTACACCTTC. This sequence encodes CASSLEGAGGYTF.

This clone is a singleton in its sample. The rearrangement joins TRBV5-1 to TRBJ2-2, with a possible D match to TRBD1 (7 bases). This CDR3 has 17 residues. The germline V and J ends were trimmed by 0 bases and 4 bases, with 16 bases remaining between them. CDR1 is SGHRS and CDR2 is YFSETQ in the germline V gene. The CDR3 DNA is TGCGCCAGCAGCTTGGGACCTCGACAGGGAGGCACCGGGGAGCTGTTTTTT. This codes for CASSLGPRQGGTGELFF.

This chain joins TRBV7-8 and TRBJ2-7; perhaps TRBD1 as D (5 bases). The CDR3 is 15 residues long. In germline, CDR1 is SGHVS, CDR2 FQNEAQ. Trimming cost V 2 bases and J 6 bases, with 17 bases left between them. The CDR3 here is CASSLLVDSHLEQYF. The CDR3 region has the DNA TGTGCCAGCAGCTTACTGGTCGACAGTCACCTCGAGCAGTACTTC.

This clone was picked up one time. The chain carries TRBV7-6 and TRBJ1-4, with D possibly matching TRBD1 (6 bases). Between the trimmed V and J ends, which lost 3 bases and 0 bases, there was a span of 11 bases. Germline-derived CDR1 and CDR2 are SGHVS and FNYEAQ. The CDR3 has 16 residues. DNA for the CDR3: TGTGCCAGCAGCTTCGGACAGTACGCAACTAATGAAAAACTGTTTTTT. This translates into CASSFGQYATNEKLFF.

The CDR3 coding sequence is TGCAGTGCTAGTACCCGGGGAGGGGACGAAAAACTGTTTTTT. Its protein is CSASTRGGDEKLFF. The rearrangement links TRBV20-1 to TRBJ1-4, with D maybe TRBD1 (5 bases). The CDR3 consists of 14 residues. Germline CDR1 reads DFQATT; CDR2 reads SNEGSKA (reference sequence). V was pared by 3 bases and J by 8 bases, with 16 bases between.

The V call is TRBV7-2, the J call TRBJ2-1; a weak D match, TRBD1 (6 bases). The germline CDR1 and CDR2 sequences are SGHTA and FQGNSA. Between the trimmed V and J ends, which lost 4 bases and 0 bases, there was a span of 13 bases. CDR3 size: 16 residues. The chain's CDR3 is CASSSQQGTSYNEQFF. DNA of the CDR3: TGTGCCAGCAGCTCGCAACAGGGAACCTCCTACAATGAGCAGTTCTTC.

The CDR3 here is CSVVGLSGEAFF. DNA for the CDR3: TGCAGCGTTGTCGGACTAAGTGGGGAAGCTTTCTTT. This rearrangement joins TRBV29-1 to TRBJ1-1; no clear D. Trimming stripped 4 bases from V and 8 bases from J, with 14 bases between. The CDR3 length is 12 residues. CDR1 SQVTM and CDR2 ANQGSEA come from the germline V gene.

The chain employs TRBV6-1 and TRBJ1-5; TRBD1 matches 7 bases. Per germline, CDR1 MNHNS and CDR2 SASEGT. V shed 4 bases and J 3 bases; nucleotides not matched to a gene: 9. This CDR3 contains 16 residues. This chain's CDR3 is CASSAWDSRSNQPQHF. The CDR3 nucleotides are TGTGCCAGCAGTGCTTGGGACAGTAGGTCCAATCAGCCCCAGCATTTT.

The genes are TRBV5-4 and TRBJ1-4; D is perhaps TRBD1 (6 bases). CDR3 length equals 14 residues. From germline, CDR1 is SGHNT and CDR2 YYREEE (reference sequence). The germline V and J ends were trimmed by 3 bases and 4 bases, with 10 bases remaining between them. CDR3 in amino acids: CASSSQGVNEKLFF. CDR3 in DNA: TGTGCCAGCAGCTCACAGGGAGTTAATGAAAAACTGTTTTTT.

Turning to this clone: An end of the junction does not agree with germline; a read error may underlie this. The chain links TRBV16 to TRBJ2-1, with D possibly TRBD1 on 7 matching bases. CDR3 length: 13 residues. In germline, CDR1 is KGHSY, CDR2 FQNENV. The CDR3 DNA sequence: TGTGCCAGCAGCCAATCTGGGGGGACAGTCGGCGTCTTC. It yields the protein CASSQSGGTVGVF.

As regards this clone: The same CDR3 can be traced to other DNA sequences in this sample. The CDR3 DNA reads TGTGCCAGCAGCCCGACTAGTAACGAGCAGTTCTTC. Protein sequence: CASSPTSNEQFF. V usage is TRBV12-3 or TRBV12-4 and J usage is TRBJ2-1; weak D call: TRBD2 (6 bases). V dropped 6 bases and J dropped 10 bases, with 13 bases sitting between them. This CDR3 region has 12 residues.

The chain links TRBV5-4 to TRBJ1-5; 12 bases match TRBD1. The CDR3 is made up of 17 amino acids. V was clipped by 3 bases and J by 5 bases; unmatched bases: 9. Germline-derived CDR1 and CDR2 are SGHNT and YYREEE (reference sequence). The CDR3: CASSSFGTGGADQPQHF. The CDR3 region has the DNA TGTGCCAGCAGCTCTTTTGGGACAGGGGGCGCGGATCAGCCCCAGCATTTT.